A selection of T cell receptor beta chains follows, all from one sample in a study of cytomegalovirus exposure and HLA in healthy donors. Data came from immunoSEQ multiplex PCR; TCRdb stores just in-frame clones and leaves some out. In the table there are 150,000 to 200,000 clones, 68% of which are singletons. Sample: PBMCs. These receptors were taken from a woman aged 40 to 50 in good health and CMV-seropositive. CDR3s include the opening cysteine and the closing phenylalanine or tryptophan. D genes are given only for firm matches. Some rows have no size entry. The others give once, few or many, or a class for an expanded clone.

cdr3_aa: CASSLRGLAVVEQFF; cdr3_nt: TGTGCCAGCAGCTTACGCGGACTCGCGGTCGTTGAGCAGTTCTTC; d_call: -; clone_size: -; v_call: TRBV11-1; j_call: TRBJ2-1
cdr3_aa: CASSLEGAPNTEAFF; cdr3_nt: TGTGCCAGCAGCCTCGAGGGGGCCCCGAACACTGAAGCTTTCTTT; d_call: TRBD1; clone_size: -; v_call: TRBV7-6; j_call: TRBJ1-1
cdr3_aa: CASSLSGETQYF; cdr3_nt: TGTGCCAGCAGCTTATCGGGGGAGACCCAGTACTTC; d_call: -; clone_size: once; v_call: TRBV7-3; j_call: TRBJ2-5
cdr3_aa: CASSPKPGKGAYEQYF; cdr3_nt: TGTGCCAGCAGCCCGAAACCGGGAAAGGGGGCCTACGAGCAGTACTTC; d_call: -; clone_size: -; v_call: TRBV7-2; j_call: TRBJ2-7
cdr3_aa: CASNRLAGRNEQFF; cdr3_nt: TGTGCCAGCAACCGACTAGCGGGGAGGAATGAGCAGTTCTTC; d_call: TRBD2; clone_size: -; v_call: TRBV6-1; j_call: TRBJ2-1
cdr3_aa: CASQNSYEQYF; cdr3_nt: TGTGCCAGCCAAAACAGCTACGAGCAGTACTTC; d_call: -; clone_size: -; v_call: TRBV27; j_call: TRBJ2-7
cdr3_aa: CASSPSSSYEQYF; cdr3_nt: TGTGCCAGTAGTCCCTCTAGCTCCTACGAGCAGTACTTC; d_call: -; clone_size: -; v_call: TRBV19; j_call: TRBJ2-7
cdr3_aa: CASSQLTGVGAFF; cdr3_nt: TGCGCCAGCAGCCAACTGACAGGAGTAGGAGCTTTCTTT; d_call: -; clone_size: -; v_call: TRBV4-1; j_call: TRBJ1-1
cdr3_aa: CASSQAGGPTYEQYF; cdr3_nt: TGTGCCAGCAGCCAAGCGGGAGGGCCTACCTACGAGCAGTACTTC; d_call: TRBD2; clone_size: many; v_call: TRBV7-9; j_call: TRBJ2-7
cdr3_aa: CASSQGGDPTYEQYF; cdr3_nt: TGCGCCAGCAGCCAAGGGGGGGACCCAACCTACGAGCAGTACTTC; d_call: -; clone_size: few; v_call: TRBV4-1; j_call: TRBJ2-7
cdr3_aa: CASSLDRGTEAFF; cdr3_nt: TGTGCCAGCTCATTAGACAGGGGCACTGAAGCTTTCTTT; d_call: TRBD1; clone_size: -; v_call: TRBV18; j_call: TRBJ1-1
cdr3_aa: CASSPRGHGEAFF; cdr3_nt: TGTGCCAGCAGCCCCAGGGGTCACGGTGAAGCTTTCTTT; d_call: -; clone_size: -; v_call: TRBV27; j_call: TRBJ1-1
cdr3_aa: CASTNPTAYEQYF; cdr3_nt: TGTGCCAGCACAAATCCCACGGCCTACGAGCAGTACTTC; d_call: -; clone_size: few; v_call: TRBV2; j_call: TRBJ2-7
cdr3_aa: CASSEVGGDQPQNF; cdr3_nt: TGTGCCAGCAGTGAGGTCGGCGGAGATCAGCCCCAGAATTTT; d_call: -; clone_size: -; v_call: TRBV2; j_call: TRBJ1-5
cdr3_aa: CASMGGGAADTQYF; cdr3_nt: TGTGCCAGCATGGGGGGAGGGGCCGCAGATACGCAGTATTTT; d_call: TRBD2; clone_size: few; v_call: TRBV6-5; j_call: TRBJ2-3
cdr3_aa: CASSEATGFTEAFF; cdr3_nt: TGTGCCAGCAGTGAAGCGACAGGGTTCACTGAAGCTTTCTTT; d_call: TRBD1; clone_size: -; v_call: TRBV2; j_call: TRBJ1-1
cdr3_aa: CASRTPGQGPYEQYF; cdr3_nt: TGTGCCAGCAGAACTCCGGGACAGGGCCCCTACGAGCAGTACTTC; d_call: TRBD1; clone_size: few; v_call: TRBV2; j_call: TRBJ2-7
cdr3_aa: CASSARGAGNTIYF; cdr3_nt: TGTGCCAGCAGTGCCCGGGGGGCTGGAAACACCATATATTTC; d_call: -; clone_size: -; v_call: TRBV2; j_call: TRBJ1-3
cdr3_aa: CASQRPGEKLFF; cdr3_nt: TGTGCCAGCCAACGACCAGGTGAAAAACTGTTTTTT; d_call: -; clone_size: -; v_call: TRBV6-6; j_call: TRBJ1-4
cdr3_aa: CASTLSGTSELREQFF; cdr3_nt: TGTGCCAGTACCCTCTCCGGGACTAGCGAACTTAGGGAGCAGTTCTTC; d_call: TRBD2; clone_size: -; v_call: TRBV19; j_call: TRBJ2-1
cdr3_aa: CASSLRLAGGATDTQYF; cdr3_nt: TGTGCCAGCAGCCTCCGACTAGCGGGAGGGGCGACAGATACGCAGTATTTT; d_call: TRBD2; clone_size: few; v_call: TRBV7-2; j_call: TRBJ2-3
cdr3_aa: CAISEDREAYGYTF; cdr3_nt: TGTGCCATCAGTGAGGACAGGGAGGCCTATGGCTACACCTTC; d_call: TRBD1; clone_size: -; v_call: TRBV10-3; j_call: TRBJ1-2
cdr3_aa: CASSPTGGGENTIYF; cdr3_nt: TGTGCCAGCAGCCCAACGGGAGGGGGTGAAAACACCATATATTTT; d_call: -; clone_size: -; v_call: TRBV7-2; j_call: TRBJ1-3
cdr3_aa: CASSLGAGGSGADTQYF; cdr3_nt: TGTGCCAGCAGCTTAGGCGCGGGGGGGAGTGGAGCAGATACGCAGTATTTT; d_call: TRBD2; clone_size: -; v_call: TRBV7-9; j_call: TRBJ2-3
cdr3_aa: CASSAGGALGYTF; cdr3_nt: TGTGCCAGCAGCGCCGGGGGGGCGCTTGGCTACACCTTC; d_call: -; clone_size: -; v_call: TRBV7-3; j_call: TRBJ1-2
cdr3_aa: CASSPDSTYEQYF; cdr3_nt: TGTGCCAGCAGCCCGGACAGCACCTACGAGCAGTACTTC; d_call: -; clone_size: once; v_call: TRBV2; j_call: TRBJ2-7
cdr3_aa: CASSGLVETQYF; cdr3_nt: TGTGCCAGCAGCGGACTGGTCGAGACCCAGTACTTC; d_call: -; clone_size: -; v_call: TRBV28; j_call: TRBJ2-5
cdr3_aa: CASPYTSSETQYF; cdr3_nt: TGTGCCAGCCCGTATACTAGTTCAGAGACCCAGTACTTC; d_call: -; clone_size: -; v_call: TRBV18; j_call: TRBJ2-5
cdr3_aa: CASSTGGLQETQYF; cdr3_nt: TGCGCCAGCAGCACGGGGGGCCTACAAGAGACCCAGTACTTC; d_call: -; clone_size: few; v_call: TRBV5-1; j_call: TRBJ2-5
cdr3_aa: CASSLEFYTDTQYF; cdr3_nt: TGCGCCAGCAGCTTGGAGTTCTACACAGATACGCAGTATTTT; d_call: -; clone_size: -; v_call: TRBV5-1; j_call: TRBJ2-3
cdr3_aa: CASSIDGPKGAVAGYTF; cdr3_nt: TGTGCCAGTAGTATAGATGGCCCTAAGGGGGCAGTGGCTGGCTACACCTTC; d_call: TRBD1; clone_size: few; v_call: TRBV19; j_call: TRBJ1-2
cdr3_aa: CAIRGTGRSNEKLFF; cdr3_nt: TGTGCCATCAGGGGGACAGGGCGATCTAATGAAAAACTGTTTTTT; d_call: TRBD1; clone_size: -; v_call: TRBV10-3; j_call: TRBJ1-4
cdr3_aa: CASSLLAGSYEQYF; cdr3_nt: TGTGCCAGCAGCTTACTAGCGGGCTCCTACGAGCAGTACTTC; d_call: TRBD2; clone_size: -; v_call: TRBV7-3; j_call: TRBJ2-7
cdr3_aa: CASRPQGGNQPQHF; cdr3_nt: TGTGCCAGCAGACCACAGGGGGGCAATCAGCCCCAGCATTTT; d_call: TRBD1; clone_size: -; v_call: TRBV6-5; j_call: TRBJ1-5
cdr3_aa: CASRSPRDRASEQFF; cdr3_nt: TGTGCCAGCAGGTCCCCCCGAGACAGGGCGAGTGAGCAGTTCTTC; d_call: TRBD1; clone_size: -; v_call: TRBV28; j_call: TRBJ2-1
cdr3_aa: CASSLAGIEAFF; cdr3_nt: TGTGCCAGCAGCTTAGCGGGAATTGAAGCTTTCTTT; d_call: -; clone_size: -; v_call: TRBV11-2; j_call: TRBJ1-1
cdr3_aa: CASSQGKGTEAFF; cdr3_nt: TGTGCCAGCTCACAGGGGAAGGGTACTGAAGCTTTCTTT; d_call: -; clone_size: -; v_call: TRBV18; j_call: TRBJ1-1
cdr3_aa: CASKRGWGLLSVDGYTF; cdr3_nt: TGTGCCTCCAAGAGGGGGTGGGGGCTTCTCTCCGTCGATGGCTACACCTTC; d_call: -; clone_size: -; v_call: TRBV19; j_call: TRBJ1-2